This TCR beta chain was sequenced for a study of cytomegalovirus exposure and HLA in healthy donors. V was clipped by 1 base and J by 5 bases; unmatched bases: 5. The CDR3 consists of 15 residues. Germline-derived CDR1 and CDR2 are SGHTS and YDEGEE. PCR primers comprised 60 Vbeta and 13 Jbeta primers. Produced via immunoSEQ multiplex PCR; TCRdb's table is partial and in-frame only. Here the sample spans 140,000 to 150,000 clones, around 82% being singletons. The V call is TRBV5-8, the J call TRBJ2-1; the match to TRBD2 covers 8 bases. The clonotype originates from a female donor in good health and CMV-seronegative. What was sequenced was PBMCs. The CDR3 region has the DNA TGTGCCAGCAGCTTGCGCGGGGGGTCCCACAATGAGCAGTTCTTC. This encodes CASSLRGGSHNEQFF.